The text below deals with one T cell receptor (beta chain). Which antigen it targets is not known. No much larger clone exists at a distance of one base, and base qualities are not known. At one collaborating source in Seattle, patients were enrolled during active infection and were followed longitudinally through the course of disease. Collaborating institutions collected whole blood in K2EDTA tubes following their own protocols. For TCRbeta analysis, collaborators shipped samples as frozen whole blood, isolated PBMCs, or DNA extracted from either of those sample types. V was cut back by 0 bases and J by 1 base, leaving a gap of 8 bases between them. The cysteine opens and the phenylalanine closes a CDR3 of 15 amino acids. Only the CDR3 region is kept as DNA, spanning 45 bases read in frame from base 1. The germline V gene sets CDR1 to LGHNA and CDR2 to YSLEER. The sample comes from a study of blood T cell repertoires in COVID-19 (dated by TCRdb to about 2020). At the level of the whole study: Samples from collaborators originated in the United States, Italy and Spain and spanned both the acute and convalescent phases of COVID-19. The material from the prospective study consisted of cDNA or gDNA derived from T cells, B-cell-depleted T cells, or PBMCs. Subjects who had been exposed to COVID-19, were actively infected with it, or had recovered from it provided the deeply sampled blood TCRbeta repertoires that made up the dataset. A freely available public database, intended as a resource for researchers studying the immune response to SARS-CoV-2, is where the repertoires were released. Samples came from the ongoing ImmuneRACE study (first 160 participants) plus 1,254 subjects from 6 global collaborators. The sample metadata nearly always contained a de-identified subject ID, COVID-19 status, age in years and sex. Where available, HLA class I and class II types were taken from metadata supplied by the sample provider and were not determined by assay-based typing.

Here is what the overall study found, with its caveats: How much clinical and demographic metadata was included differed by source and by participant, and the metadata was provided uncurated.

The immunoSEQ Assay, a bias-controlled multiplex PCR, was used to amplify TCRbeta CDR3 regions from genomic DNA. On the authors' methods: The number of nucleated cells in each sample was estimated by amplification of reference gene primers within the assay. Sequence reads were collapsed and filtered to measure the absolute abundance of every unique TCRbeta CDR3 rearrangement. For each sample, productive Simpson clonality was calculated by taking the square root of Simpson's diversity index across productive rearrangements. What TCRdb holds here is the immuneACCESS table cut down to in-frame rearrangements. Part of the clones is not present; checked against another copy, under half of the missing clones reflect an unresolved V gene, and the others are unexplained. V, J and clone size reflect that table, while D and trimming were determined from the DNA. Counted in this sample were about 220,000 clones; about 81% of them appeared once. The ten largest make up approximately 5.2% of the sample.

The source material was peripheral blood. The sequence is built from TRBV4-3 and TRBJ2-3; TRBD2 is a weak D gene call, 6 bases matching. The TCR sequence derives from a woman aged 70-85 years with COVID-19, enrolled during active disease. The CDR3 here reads CASSQEWGGTDTQYF. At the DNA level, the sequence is TGCGCCAGCAGCCAAGAGTGGGGGGGCACAGATACGCAGTATTTT.